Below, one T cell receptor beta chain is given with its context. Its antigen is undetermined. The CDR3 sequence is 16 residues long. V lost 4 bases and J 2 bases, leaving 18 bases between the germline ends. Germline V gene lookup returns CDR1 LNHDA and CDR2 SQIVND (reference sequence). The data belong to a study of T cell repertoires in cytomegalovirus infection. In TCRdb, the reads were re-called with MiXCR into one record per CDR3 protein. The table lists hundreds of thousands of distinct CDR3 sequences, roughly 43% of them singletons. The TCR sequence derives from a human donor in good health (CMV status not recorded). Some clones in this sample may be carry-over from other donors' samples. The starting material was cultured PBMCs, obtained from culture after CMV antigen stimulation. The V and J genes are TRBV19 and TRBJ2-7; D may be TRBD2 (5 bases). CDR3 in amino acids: CASSKLDSTSTYEQYF. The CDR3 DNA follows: TGTGCCAGTAGTAAACTGGACTCTACCTCGACCTACGAGCAGTACTTC.